The 13 T cell receptor beta chains reported below all come from one sample, sequenced in a study of cytomegalovirus exposure and HLA in healthy donors. The PCR made use of 60 Vbeta and 13 Jbeta primers. The assay was immunoSEQ multiplex PCR, and TCRdb's table has in-frame clones only and misses some. The sample has some 150,000 clones, about 72% seen once. Sequencing was done on a sample of PBMCs. These receptors all stem from a human donor in good health.

The V and J genes are TRBV2 and TRBJ1-4, with 7 bases that match TRBD1. CDR3 length equals 13 residues. Germline trimming cut 9 bases from V and 5 bases from J; bases unmatched to any gene: 6. In germline, CDR1 is SNHLY, CDR2 FYNNEI. The CDR3, as DNA: TGTGCCAGGGCGGACAGGAGGAATGAAAAACTGTTTTTT. This encodes CARADRRNEKLFF.

This clone was counted a few times. The V and J genes are TRBV19 and TRBJ1-1, with D possibly TRBD1 on 6 matching bases. CDR1 is LNHDA and CDR2 is SQIVND in the germline V gene (reference sequence). CDR3 length equals 14 residues. The germline V and J ends were trimmed by 4 bases and 6 bases, with 15 bases remaining between them. This CDR3 is CASSNRAGAPEAFF. CDR3 in DNA: TGTGCCAGTAGTAACAGGGCCGGAGCCCCTGAAGCTTTCTTT. The entire variable domain, with the rest obtained from reference TRBV19 and TRBJ1-1, is as follows: DGGITQSPKYLFRKEGQNVTLSCEQNLNHDAMYWYRQDPGQGLRLIYYSQIVNDFQKGDIAEGYSVSREKKESFPLTVTSAQKNPTAFYLCASSNRAGAPEAFFGQGTRLTVV.

This clone has just a few counts. The V call is TRBV18, the J call TRBJ1-2; 8 nucleotides line up with TRBD1. Trimming took 3 bases from V and 4 from J; bases not matched to a gene: 4. The CDR3 contains 14 residues. The germline CDR1 and CDR2 sequences are KGHSH and LQKENI. The CDR3 nucleotides read TGTGCCAGCTCACCTAGACAGGGGTCCTATGGCTACACCTTC. Protein sequence: CASSPRQGSYGYTF.

This chain connects TRBV9 to TRBJ1-5; 10 bases line up with TRBD1. Germline V gene data show CDR1 as SGDLS and CDR2 as YYNGEE. The J segment lost 3 bases and the V segment lost 0 bases, leaving 3 bases of the junction unmatched. This CDR3 is 16 amino acids long. CDR3 sequence: CASSVGDRGYNQPQHF. In DNA form, the CDR3 reads TGTGCCAGCAGCGTAGGGGACAGGGGATACAATCAGCCCCAGCATTTT.

The chain recombines TRBV7-9 with TRBJ2-7; weak D call: TRBD1 (5 bases). Trimming stripped 3 bases from V and 3 bases from J, with 6 bases between. Germline lookup yields CDR1 SEHNR and CDR2 FQNEAQ (reference sequence). This CDR3 is built from 12 residues. CDR3 nucleotide sequence: TGTGCCAGCAGCTTCGGACACTACGAGCAGTACTTC. This gives the protein CASSFGHYEQYF.

The chain has TRBV5-1 and TRBJ2-5; TRBD2 matches 9 bases. The V segment lost 3 bases and the J segment 5 bases; nucleotides outside the gene matches: 5. The CDR3 runs to 14 residues. Looked up from germline, CDR1 is SGHRS and CDR2 is YFSETQ. This CDR3 reads CASSYSGGGETQYF. The CDR3 nucleotides are TGCGCCAGCAGCTATAGCGGGGGCGGGGAGACCCAGTACTTC. The full variable domain, with the rest looked up from reference TRBV5-1 and TRBJ2-5, is KAGVTQTPRYLIKTRGQQVTLSCSPISGHRSVSWYQQTPGQGLQFLFEYFSETQRNKGNFPGRFSGRQFSNSRSEMNVSTLELGDSALYLCASSYSGGGETQYFGPGTRLLVL.

This clone was detected only a few times. Other DNA sequences within the sample encode an identical CDR3. The chain combines TRBV9 with TRBJ2-1; D possibly corresponds to TRBD2 (6 bases). This CDR3 spans 15 amino acids. The V gene's germline CDR1 is SGDLS and CDR2 YYNGEE. V lost 0 bases and J 2 bases, leaving 9 bases between the germline ends. The CDR3 sequence: CASSVGGEPYNEQFF. The CDR3 region has the DNA TGTGCCAGCAGCGTAGGGGGGGAGCCCTACAATGAGCAGTTCTTC.

This clone was counted a single time. V and J are TRBV7-8 and TRBJ2-7, with 8 bases lining up with TRBD2. Trimming removed 0 bases from V and 2 bases from J; junction bases left unmatched: 3. The CDR3 runs 15 residues. Germline V gene data show CDR1 as SGHVS and CDR2 as FQNEAQ. CDR3 protein: CASSLAAGGAYEQYF. The CDR3 DNA is TGTGCCAGCAGCTTAGCGGCGGGGGGTGCCTACGAGCAGTACTTC.

The rearrangement joins TRBV7-9 to TRBJ1-6; D not resolved. Trimming took off 2 bases at V and 10 bases at J, with 15 bases between the two ends. CDR1 SEHNR and CDR2 FQNEAQ come from the germline V gene (reference sequence). The CDR3 runs to 15 residues. The CDR3, as DNA: TGTGCCAGCAGCTTAAATGGGCCCGGCTTATCACCCCTCCACTTT. Its protein is CASSLNGPGLSPLHF.

This clone was picked up one time. The gene calls are TRBV7-9 and TRBJ2-5; 12 positions agree with TRBD2. The germline V gene encodes CDR1 SEHNR and CDR2 FQNEAQ (reference sequence). The CDR3 extends over 16 amino acids. V lost 4 bases, J lost 1 base, and 4 bases stayed unmatched. CDR3 residues: CASSSSSGGGQETQYF. In nucleotides, the CDR3 is TGTGCCAGCAGCTCGTCTAGCGGGGGGGGCCAAGAGACCCAGTACTTC. The variable domain in full, with the rest retrieved from reference TRBV7-9 and TRBJ2-5, is DTGVSQNPRHKITKRGQNVTFRCDPISEHNRLYWYRQTLGQGPEFLTYFQNEAQLEKSRLLSDRFSAERPKGSFSTLEIQRTEQGDSAMYLCASSSSSGGGQETQYFGPGTRLLVL.

The gene calls are TRBV6-1 and TRBJ2-1; a possible D gene is TRBD1 (6 bases). The CDR3 length is 13 residues. The germline V and J ends were trimmed by 8 bases and 4 bases, with 12 bases remaining between them. Germline-derived CDR1 and CDR2 are MNHNS and SASEGT. The CDR3 protein is CASRTDLYNEQFF. CDR3 nucleotides: TGTGCCAGCCGGACAGATCTATACAATGAGCAGTTCTTC.

This clone was counted a few times. Here the CDR3 reads CASSFSGSPGYEQYF. The CDR3, as DNA: TGTGCCAGCAGTTTCAGCGGTAGCCCGGGCTACGAGCAGTACTTC. This chain joins TRBV7-2 and TRBJ2-5; possible D gene TRBD2, 5 bases. The J call may not be correct, given that the DNA end is closer to TRBJ2-7. In germline, CDR1 is SGHTA, CDR2 FQGNSA. This CDR3 contains 15 residues.

This sequence joins TRBV2 and TRBJ2-5; TRBD1 might be the D (5 bases). CDR3 size: 12 residues. Trimming took 7 bases from V and 3 from J, leaving 9 bases between them. CDR1 SNHLY and CDR2 FYNNEI come from the germline V gene. In DNA, the CDR3 is TGTGCCAGCACCGACAGAGAAGAGACCCAGTACTTC. Translation gives CASTDREETQYF.